What follows is one T cell receptor (beta chain) and its context. This record comes from a study of blood T cell repertoires in COVID-19. The CDR3 has 15 amino acids. Profiled with immunoSEQ multiplex PCR; TCRdb holds only in-frame clones, not every one. This sample yields hundreds of thousands of clones, of which 86% are seen a single time; more than 1.4% belongs to the top ten. The gene calls are TRBV21-1 and TRBJ1-1. TRBV21-1 constitutes a pseudogene. Material: peripheral blood. This sequence was found in a woman aged 25 to 45 with active or convalescent COVID-19. The DNA for the CDR3 is TGTGCCAGCAGCGGTCGGGACGGGGGGTATACTGAAGCTTTCTTT. This encodes CASSGRDGGYTEAFF.